This paragraph reports one T cell receptor beta chain. Its specificity is not known. Data came from immunoSEQ multiplex PCR; TCRdb stores just in-frame clones and leaves some out. The repertoire holds 65,000 or so clones, with more than 70% as singletons. The entry originates in a study of Tregs in tolerant kidney transplant recipients. Whole-study findings and limits: This study did not directly address biological reproducibility. Nucleotide sequences could not be compared across some patients' samples due to primer changes.

The trim removed 7 bases at V and 2 bases at J, leaving 8 bases unmatched. The CDR3 totals 14 residues. The germline gives CDR1 SGHNT, CDR2 YENEEA. Mixed chimerism was transient after nonmyeloablative marrow transplants from related graft donors. CD4+CD25+CD127- Tregs, CD4+CD25- non-Tregs, CD4 and CD8 cells were sorted. This sequence joins TRBV11-3 and TRBJ2-7; 7 bases agree with TRBD1. The sample was CD4+ T cells from blood (PBMCs), taken 6 months after the transplant. The TCR originated in a human patient who received a combined kidney and bone marrow transplant. T cells may partly derive from the graft donor. CDR3 DNA sequence: TGTGCCAGCAATACACAGGGGCCCCCCTACGAGCAGTACTTC. This codes for CASNTQGPPYEQYF.